Shown below are 15 T cell receptor beta chains from a single sample sequenced in a study of radiation and T cells in renal cell carcinoma. Time point given: baseline pretreatment blood. Treatment reported: 15 Gy SBRT to primary tumor, nephrectomy 4 weeks later. The assay was immunoSEQ multiplex PCR, and TCRdb's table has in-frame clones only and misses some. The sample includes roughly 120,000 clones, 80% to 85% seen only once; the top ten take 2.5% to 3.5%. Sequenced here: blood, sampled from a patient whose treatment included radiotherapy and nephrectomy. The receptor set was obtained from a woman aged 55-75 years with renal cell carcinoma.

The count of this clone is one. This rearrangement joins TRBV7-9 to TRBJ2-1, with TRBD1 as a possible D gene (5 bases). The CDR3 extends over 13 amino acids. Germline V gene sequence: CDR1 SEHNR, CDR2 FQNEAQ (reference sequence). Trimming stripped 3 bases from V and 7 bases from J, with 10 bases between. CDR3 amino acids: CASSFKGANEQFF. The CDR3 nucleotides read TGTGCCAGCAGCTTTAAAGGGGCGAATGAGCAGTTCTTC.

This chain links TRBV28 with TRBJ2-7; possibly TRBD1 or TRBD2 for D (5 bases each). The CDR3 covers 19 residues. V was clipped by 10 bases and J by 5 bases, with 36 bases between them. Looked up from germline, CDR1 is MDHEN and CDR2 is SYDVKM. As DNA, the CDR3 is TGTGCCACCGGAAGGAAAGGGGTAGGGGCTTTGAGGGCCTACAACGAGCAGTACTTC. It is translated as CATGRKGVGALRAYNEQYF. Together with reference TRBV28 and TRBJ2-7, the CDR3 gives the full variable domain: DVKVTQSSRYLVKRTGEKVFLECVQDMDHENMFWYRQDPGLGLRLIYFSYDVKMKEKGDIPEGYSVSREKKERFSLILESASTNQTSMYLCATGRKGVGALRAYNEQYFGPGTRLTVT.

The J gene is TRBJ2-7, the V gene TRBV7-9; 8 positions match TRBD2. This CDR3 spans 15 amino acids. The junction had 7 bases not matched to a gene; V was cut back by 6 bases and J by 0 bases. CDR1 is SEHNR, CDR2 FQNEAQ, per germline (reference sequence). The CDR3 sequence is CASRESGGYSYEQYF. CDR3 coding DNA: TGTGCCAGCAGGGAGAGCGGGGGTTACTCCTACGAGCAGTACTTC.

The chain joins TRBV10-1 to TRBJ2-2; D may be TRBD1 (7 bases). The CDR3 extends over 16 amino acids. Germline assignment: CDR1 WNHNN and CDR2 SYGVQD (reference sequence). Trimming pared 2 bases from V and 4 bases from J, leaving 14 bases between. CDR3 region: CASSEGGGSSTGELFF. For the CDR3, the DNA is TGCGCCAGCAGTGAGGGAGGGGGCTCGAGCACCGGGGAGCTGTTTTTT.

This clone was counted a few times. This sequence joins TRBV27 and TRBJ1-4, with 8 bases aligning to TRBD1. The germline gives CDR1 MNHEY, CDR2 SMNVEV (reference sequence). This CDR3 comprises 13 residues. J was trimmed by 7 bases and V by 8 bases; bases with no gene match: 6. The CDR3 sequence: CASQGARGEKLFF. The CDR3 coding sequence is TGTGCCAGCCAGGGGGCGCGGGGTGAAAAACTGTTTTTT.

J is TRBJ1-5 and V is TRBV7-8, with D possibly matching TRBD1 (5 bases). The CDR3 extends over 12 amino acids. Trimming left V 3 bases short and J 5 bases short, with 5 bases between. Germline V gene sequence: CDR1 SGHVS, CDR2 FQNEAQ. CDR3 protein: CASSFRDQPQHF. CDR3 sequence (DNA): TGTGCCAGCAGCTTCAGGGATCAGCCCCAGCATTTT.

This sequence joins TRBV19 and TRBJ2-7, with D possibly TRBD2 on 6 matching bases. This CDR3 spans 14 amino acids. From germline, CDR1 is LNHDA and CDR2 SQIVND (reference sequence). V was cut by 1 base and J by 7 bases, with 14 bases left in between. The CDR3 protein is CASSIGHREREQYF. The CDR3 DNA follows: TGTGCCAGTAGTATAGGACACCGGGAGAGGGAGCAGTACTTC.

The chain recombines TRBV28 with TRBJ2-2; D unclear. Deletions cut 5 bases from V and 4 bases from J, with 5 bases between. The CDR3 is 12 residues long. Germline loops: CDR1 MDHEN, CDR2 SYDVKM. Written as DNA, the CDR3 is TGTGCCAGCAGTACCCCCACCGGGGAGCTGTTTTTT. Its translation is CASSTPTGELFF.

This CDR3 reads CASRPAGVHPYEQYF. The CDR3 bases are TGTGCCAGTAGGCCAGCGGGGGTACATCCTTACGAGCAGTACTTC. The chain couples TRBV19 to TRBJ2-7; 8 bases align to TRBD2. The germline V gene encodes CDR1 LNHDA and CDR2 SQIVND (reference sequence). The CDR3 has 15 residues. V was pared by 6 bases and J by 4 bases, with 11 bases of the junction left unmatched.

The chain combines TRBV28 with TRBJ1-2; D unresolved. The germline V gene has CDR1 MDHEN and CDR2 SYDVKM. V gave up 8 bases and J gave up 3 bases, with 10 bases separating them. This CDR3 contains 12 residues. The CDR3 here is CASLREDYGYTF. DNA for the CDR3: TGTGCCAGCCTACGGGAGGACTATGGCTACACCTTC.

The V gene is TRBV7-2, the J gene TRBJ1-5; 8 nucleotides line up with TRBD1. The CDR3 extends over 18 amino acids. V dropped 2 bases and J dropped 4; count of bases not matched to a gene: 13. Per germline, CDR1 SGHTA and CDR2 FQGNSA. CDR3 bases: TGTGCCAGCAGCTTAACCCCCCTAGGACAGGGTAAAAATCAGCCCCAGCATTTT. Its protein is CASSLTPLGQGKNQPQHF.

This chain uses TRBV18 with TRBJ2-3; a weak D match, TRBD2 (5 bases). V lost 3 bases to trimming and J lost 6 bases, with 16 bases between them. This CDR3 has 15 amino acids. Germline loops: CDR1 KGHSH, CDR2 LQKENI. CDR3 residues: CASSPRTGSMDTQYF. CDR3 coding DNA: TGTGCCAGCTCACCCAGGACGGGAAGTATGGATACGCAGTATTTT.

This clone was picked up a small number of times. The chain carries TRBV9 and TRBJ1-1; D ambiguous. Trimming pared 4 bases from V and 3 bases from J, leaving 19 bases between. The CDR3 covers 16 residues. Germline lookup yields CDR1 SGDLS and CDR2 YYNGEE. CDR3 residues: CASSPSGGREDTEAFF. DNA of the CDR3: TGTGCCAGCAGCCCCTCGGGTGGGAGGGAGGACACTGAAGCTTTCTTT.

This chain uses TRBV7-8 with TRBJ2-2; TRBD2 matches at 13 bases. CDR3 size: 16 residues. The V and J ends lost 3 bases and 6 bases, in that order; junction bases with no gene match: 4. The germline CDR1 and CDR2 sequences are SGHVS and FQNEAQ. This CDR3 reads CASSFRTSGGPGELFF. CDR3 DNA sequence: TGTGCCAGCAGCTTTCGGACTAGCGGGGGCCCCGGGGAGCTGTTTTTT.

This rearrangement joins TRBV30 to TRBJ1-3, with 10 bases matching TRBD1. Trimming took 4 bases from V and 4 from J; bases not matched to a gene: 4. CDR3 length equals 14 residues. Germline V gives CDR1 GTSNPN, CDR2 SVGIG (reference sequence). The CDR3 bases are TGTGCCTGGACGGGACAGGGGTTGGGAAACACCATATATTTT. Translated, it gives CAWTGQGLGNTIYF.